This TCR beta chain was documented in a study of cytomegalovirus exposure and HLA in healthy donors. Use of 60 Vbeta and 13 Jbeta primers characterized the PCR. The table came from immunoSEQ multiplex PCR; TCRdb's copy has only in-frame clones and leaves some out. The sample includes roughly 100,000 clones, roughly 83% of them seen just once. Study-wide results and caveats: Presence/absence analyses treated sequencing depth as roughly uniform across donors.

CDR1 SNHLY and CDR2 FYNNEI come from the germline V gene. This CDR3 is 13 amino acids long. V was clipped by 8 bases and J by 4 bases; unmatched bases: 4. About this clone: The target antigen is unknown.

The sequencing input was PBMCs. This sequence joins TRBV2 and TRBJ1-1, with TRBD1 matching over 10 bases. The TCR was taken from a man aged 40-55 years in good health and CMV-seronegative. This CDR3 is CASGGQGFTEAFF. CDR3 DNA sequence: TGTGCCAGCGGGGGACAGGGGTTCACTGAAGCTTTCTTT.